The 23 T cell receptor beta chains given below trace back to one sample, sequenced in a study of early T cells in non-severe SARS-CoV-2 infection (dated by TCRdb to about 2021). The library was built by means of 5' RACE. This sample was sequenced with a NextSeq 500. TCRdb reran the public reads through fastp at Q25 and MiXCR, keeping productive beta chains. Merged by CDR3 protein, the rows form single entries marked with the most common genes and DNA. This sample has over 60,000 distinct CDR3 sequences in its table, and over 9% of those were observed once. Just under 3% of the sample is in the top ten clones. The starting material was whole blood, obtained at baseline. These receptors were taken from an adult who was a healthcare worker with PCR-confirmed SARS-CoV-2 infection or an uninfected control (not recorded which).

The chain carries TRBV7-9 and TRBJ1-2; unclear D gene. Germline V gene data show CDR1 as SEHNR and CDR2 as FQNEAQ (reference sequence). Deletions cut 4 bases from V and 10 bases from J, with 13 bases between. The CDR3 consists of 12 residues. CDR3 nucleotides: TGTGCCAGCAGCTCCGGGCCCGATTACTACACCTTC. Translation: CASSSGPDYYTF.

The V and J genes are TRBV3-1 and TRBJ2-7, with unresolved D. The CDR3 is made up of 11 amino acids. Germline assignment: CDR1 LGHDT and CDR2 YNNKEL (reference sequence). V lost 6 bases and J 5 bases, leaving 8 bases between the germline ends. DNA for the CDR3: TGTGCCAGCAGAAGGTTGCACGAGCAGTACTTC. Its translation is CASRRLHEQYF.

V is TRBV19 and J is TRBJ2-2; a possible D gene is TRBD1 (6 bases). Trimming shortened V by 6 bases and J by 2 bases, and 13 bases separated the two germline ends. There are 15 residues in the CDR3. The germline gives CDR1 LNHDA, CDR2 SQIVND (reference sequence). This CDR3 is CASSYRDINTGELFF. The CDR3 DNA is TGTGCCAGTAGCTACCGGGACATTAACACCGGGGAGCTGTTTTTT. Full variable domain (outside the CDR3, taken from reference TRBV19 and TRBJ2-2): DGGITQSPKYLFRKEGQNVTLSCEQNLNHDAMYWYRQDPGQGLRLIYYSQIVNDFQKGDIAEGYSVSREKKESFPLTVTSAQKNPTAFYLCASSYRDINTGELFFGEGSRLTVL.

This clonotype has more than one count but fewer than ten. The chain is built from TRBV13 and TRBJ2-1; TRBD2 aligns across 10 bases. Germline V gene sequence: CDR1 PRHDT, CDR2 FYEKMQ (reference sequence). The CDR3 spans 16 residues. V shed 5 bases, J shed 6 bases, and the junction held 10 bases outside the gene matches. CDR3 sequence reads: CASSPPLAGAPNEQFF. The CDR3 DNA is TGTGCCAGCAGCCCCCCCCTAGCGGGGGCCCCCAATGAGCAGTTCTTC. Using reference TRBV13 and TRBJ2-1 for the parts outside the CDR3, the full variable domain is AAGVIQSPRHLIKEKRETATLKCYPIPRHDTVYWYQQGPGQDPQFLISFYEKMQSDKGSIPDRFSAQQFSDYHSELNMSSLELGDSALYFCASSPPLAGAPNEQFFGPGTRLTVL.

CDR3 in amino acids: CASSLVQNNEQFF. CDR3 nucleotide sequence: TGCGCCAGCAGCTTGGTACAAAACAATGAGCAGTTCTTC. This chain joins TRBV5-1 and TRBJ2-1, with D unclear. The CDR3 is 13 residues long. Germline CDR1 and CDR2: SGHRS and YFSETQ. Trimming took off 0 bases at V and 5 bases at J, with 6 bases between the two ends.

This chain connects TRBV5-5 to TRBJ1-1; 9 bases match TRBD1. The CDR3 runs 17 residues. The V gene's germline CDR1 is SGHKS and CDR2 YYEKEE (reference sequence). V lost 4 bases, J lost 6 bases, and 16 bases stayed unmatched. The CDR3 bases are TGTGCCAGCAGCCAGGCCGGGACAGGGATAACGGGTGCTGAAGCTTTCTTT. This sequence encodes CASSQAGTGITGAEAFF.

The J gene is TRBJ1-2, the V gene TRBV6-2 or TRBV6-3; maybe TRBD1 (6 bases). CDR1 and CDR2 (germline): MNHEY, SVGEGT. The ends were cut back, 0 bases at V and 4 bases at J, with 9 bases in the middle. CDR3 size: 14 residues. The CDR3 DNA is TGTGCCAGCAGTTACTCGCGGGGGCCCTATGGCTACACCTTC. Amino acid sequence: CASSYSRGPYGYTF.

This clonotype was counted between two and nine times. The genes are TRBV18 and TRBJ1-2; weak D call: TRBD1 (5 bases). CDR1 and CDR2 from the germline V gene are KGHSH and LQKENI. Trimming left V 6 bases short and J 7 bases short, with 12 bases between. The CDR3 consists of 12 residues. The CDR3 nucleotides read TGTGCCAGCTCGCCTCAGGGCGGTGGCTACACCTTC. This gives the protein CASSPQGGGYTF.

V usage is TRBV4-3 and J usage is TRBJ2-2; 9 nucleotides line up with TRBD2. CDR3 length: 20 amino acids. The germline gives CDR1 LGHNA, CDR2 YSLEER. Trimming at V came to 0 bases and at J to 7 bases, leaving 18 bases not matched to a gene. CDR3 sequence: CASSQDWPSGVRPRGGELFF. The CDR3 bases are TGCGCCAGCAGCCAAGATTGGCCTAGCGGGGTCCGCCCACGAGGCGGGGAGCTGTTTTTT.

This clonotype was seen a handful of times. V gene TRBV20-1 combines with J gene TRBJ2-5; 10 nucleotides line up with TRBD1. The trim removed 6 bases at V and 1 base at J, leaving 17 bases unmatched. The CDR3 covers 18 residues. Germline-derived CDR1 and CDR2 are DFQATT and SNEGSKA (reference sequence). The CDR3 DNA sequence: TGCAGTGCCTTTAAATGGGGACAGGGGCCAATAATCCAAGAGACCCAGTACTTC. Translated, it gives CSAFKWGQGPIIQETQYF.

The CDR3, as DNA: TGTGCCAGCAGCGCCCGGGGACATCTTTACACTGAAGCTTTCTTT. Its translation: CASSARGHLYTEAFF. The genes are TRBV7-6 and TRBJ1-1; D is possibly TRBD1 (6 bases). V was clipped by 5 bases and J by 3 bases, with 16 bases between them. Germline values: CDR1 SGHVS, CDR2 FNYEAQ. The CDR3 sequence is 15 residues long.

This clonotype has only a few counts. This chain joins TRBV7-9 and TRBJ2-5; TRBD1 is a possible D gene (6 bases). With 2 bases removed from V and 4 bases from J, the gap between germline ends came to 11 bases. Germline CDR1 SEHNR, CDR2 FQNEAQ (reference sequence). The CDR3 totals 14 residues. CDR3 sequence (DNA): TGTGCCAGCAGCTTAACAGGGATGGTAGAGACCCAGTACTTC. Its protein is CASSLTGMVETQYF.

In its sample, this clonotype was seen a few times. This rearrangement joins TRBV11-2 to TRBJ2-5; D perhaps matches TRBD1 (5 bases). CDR3 size: 13 residues. Trimming stripped 5 bases from V and 4 bases from J, with 11 bases between. CDR1 is SGHAT, CDR2 FQNNGV, per germline. CDR3 in DNA: TGTGCCAGCAGCCCCGGCAGGGTAGAGACCCAGTACTTC. Protein: CASSPGRVETQYF.

Note on this clonotype: It may be a read error: a sequence one base away is much more abundant. This chain connects TRBV6-4 to TRBJ2-5, with D unclear. Germline-derived CDR1 and CDR2 are MRHNA and SNTAGT. The CDR3 spans 9 residues. The CDR3 DNA follows: TGTGCCAGCAGTGATGGTTGCTTCTTC. It translates to CASSDGCFF.

The V call is TRBV6-1, the J call TRBJ1-5; possibly TRBD1 for D (5 bases). Per the germline V gene, CDR1 is MNHNS and CDR2 is SASEGT. V gave up 7 bases and J gave up 5 bases, with 12 bases separating them. The length of the CDR3 is 13 residues. The CDR3 loop is CASIGAADQPQHF. The CDR3 nucleotides read TGTGCCAGCATCGGGGCAGCCGATCAGCCCCAGCATTTT.

The chain recombines TRBV6-6 with TRBJ2-2; D may be TRBD2 (6 bases). CDR3 length: 12 residues. V was shortened by 6 bases and J by 5 bases, with 7 bases between the two germline ends. CDR1 and CDR2 (germline): MNHNY, SVGAGI (reference sequence). CDR3 DNA: TGTGCCAGCAGGGCGGGAACCGGGGAGCTGTTTTTT. Its protein product is CASRAGTGELFF.

The chain carries TRBV19 and TRBJ2-3; D might be TRBD1 or TRBD2, each matching 5 bases. V lost 2 bases to trimming and J lost 0 bases, with 9 bases between them. CDR1 LNHDA and CDR2 SQIVND come from the germline V gene (reference sequence). CDR3 length: 15 residues. The CDR3 spells CASSIQGRSTDTQYF. Here the CDR3 DNA reads TGTGCCAGTAGTATACAGGGACGGAGCACAGATACGCAGTATTTT.

The genes are TRBV12-3 or TRBV12-4 and TRBJ2-5; D is perhaps TRBD1 or TRBD2 (5 bases each). The CDR3 loop spans 16 amino acids. With 6 bases removed from V and 5 bases from J, the gap between germline ends came to 22 bases. The DNA for the CDR3 is TGTGCCAGCAGCCCTGGGAGACCGAATAAGGGGGAGACCCAGTACTTC. It translates to CASSPGRPNKGETQYF.

This clonotype was counted between two and nine times. The chain links TRBV2 to TRBJ1-2; a weak D match, TRBD1 (6 bases). CDR3 length: 12 residues. Trimming took off 5 bases at V and 2 bases at J, with 6 bases between the two ends. Germline values: CDR1 SNHLY, CDR2 FYNNEI. CDR3 in DNA: TGTGCCAGCAGTCAGGGGAACTATGGCTACACCTTC. This codes for CASSQGNYGYTF. The variable domain in full, with the rest retrieved from reference TRBV2 and TRBJ1-2, is EPEVTQTPSHQVTQMGQEVILRCVPISNHLYFYWYRQILGQKVEFLVSFYNNEISEKSEIFDDQFSVERPDGSNFTLKIRSTKLEDSAMYFCASSQGNYGYTFGSGTRLTVV.

Only a few counts were recorded for this clonotype. The chain is built from TRBV5-1 and TRBJ2-7; D unresolved. Trimming cost V 0 bases and J 1 base, with 8 bases left between them. CDR1 is SGHRS and CDR2 is YFSETQ in the germline V gene. This CDR3 is built from 14 residues. The CDR3 sequence: CASSLAVGSYEQYF. The CDR3 bases are TGCGCCAGCAGCTTGGCCGTAGGATCCTACGAGCAGTACTTC. Filled out from reference TRBV5-1 and TRBJ2-7, the complete variable domain reads KAGVTQTPRYLIKTRGQQVTLSCSPISGHRSVSWYQQTPGQGLQFLFEYFSETQRNKGNFPGRFSGRQFSNSRSEMNVSTLELGDSALYLCASSLAVGSYEQYFGPGTRLTVT.

Ten or more counts support this clonotype. The chain employs TRBV5-1 and TRBJ2-2; D is unclear. The CDR3 has 15 amino acids. Germline-derived CDR1 and CDR2 are SGHRS and YFSETQ. The V and J ends lost 6 bases and 3 bases respectively, with 15 bases between them. CDR3 amino acids: CASKESGFHTGELFF. The DNA for the CDR3 is TGCGCCAGCAAGGAGAGTGGATTCCACACCGGGGAGCTGTTTTTT.

The CDR3: CSASRVGTGPREQYF. CDR3 DNA sequence: TGCAGTGCTAGTAGGGTGGGGACAGGGCCCCGTGAGCAGTACTTC. This chain joins TRBV20-1 and TRBJ2-7; TRBD1 aligns across 9 bases. The CDR3 is 15 residues long. Germline values: CDR1 DFQATT, CDR2 SNEGSKA (reference sequence). Losses at the gene ends were 3 bases for V and 7 bases for J; bases not matched to a gene: 13.

J is TRBJ1-1 and V is TRBV19, with 7 bases fitting TRBD1. Germline CDR1 and CDR2: LNHDA and SQIVND (reference sequence). This CDR3 has 15 amino acids. V shed 10 bases and J 1 base; nucleotides not matched to a gene: 12. CDR3 DNA: TGTGCCACCAGCAACTCACACAGGGGGAACACTGAAGCTTTCTTT. This translates into CATSNSHRGNTEAFF.